The entry that follows covers one T cell receptor beta chain sequence. This CDR3 region has 15 residues. Germline-derived CDR1 and CDR2 are MNHEY and SMNVEV (reference sequence). After re-calling the 5' RACE reads, TCRdb lists one entry per CDR3 protein, DNA absent. Its listing shows some 100,000 distinct CDR3 sequences. This sample is part of a study of monozygotic twins with inflammatory bowel disease. Sequencing was performed on blood. V gene TRBV27 combines with J gene TRBJ1-5; lacking DNA, the TRBD1 call made by TCRdb goes unchecked. This receptor was taken from a human donor with ulcerative colitis or Crohn's disease, or a healthy co-twin of an affected twin (not recorded which). CDR3 residues: CASSPGAGASQPQHF.